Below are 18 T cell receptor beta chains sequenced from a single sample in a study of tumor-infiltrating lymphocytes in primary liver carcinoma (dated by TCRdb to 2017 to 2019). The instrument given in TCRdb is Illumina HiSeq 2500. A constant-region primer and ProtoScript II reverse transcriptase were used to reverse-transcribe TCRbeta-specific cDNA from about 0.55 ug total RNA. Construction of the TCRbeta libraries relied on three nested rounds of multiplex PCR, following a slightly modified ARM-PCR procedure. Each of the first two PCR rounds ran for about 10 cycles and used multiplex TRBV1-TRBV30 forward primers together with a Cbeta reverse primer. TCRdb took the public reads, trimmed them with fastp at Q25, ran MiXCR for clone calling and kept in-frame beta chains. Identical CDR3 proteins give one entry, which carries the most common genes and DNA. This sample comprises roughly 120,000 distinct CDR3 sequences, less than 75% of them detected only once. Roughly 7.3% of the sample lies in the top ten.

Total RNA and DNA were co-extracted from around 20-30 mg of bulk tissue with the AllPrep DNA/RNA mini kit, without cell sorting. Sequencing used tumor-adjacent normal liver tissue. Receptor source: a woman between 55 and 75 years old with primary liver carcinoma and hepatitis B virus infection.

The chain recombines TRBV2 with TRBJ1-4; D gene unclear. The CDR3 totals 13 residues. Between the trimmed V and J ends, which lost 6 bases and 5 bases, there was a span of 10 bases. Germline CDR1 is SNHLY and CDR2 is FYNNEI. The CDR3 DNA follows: TGTGCCAGCAGAAGGGATGGGAATGAAAAACTGTTTTTT. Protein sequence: CASRRDGNEKLFF.

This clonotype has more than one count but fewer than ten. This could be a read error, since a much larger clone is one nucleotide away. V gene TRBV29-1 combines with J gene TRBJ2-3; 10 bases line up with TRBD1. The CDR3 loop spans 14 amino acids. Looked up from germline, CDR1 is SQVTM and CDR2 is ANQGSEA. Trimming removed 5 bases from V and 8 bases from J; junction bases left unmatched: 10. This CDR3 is CSVFGTGDQLTQYF. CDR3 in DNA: TGCAGCGTTTTCGGGACAGGGGATCAGCTTACGCAGTATTTT.

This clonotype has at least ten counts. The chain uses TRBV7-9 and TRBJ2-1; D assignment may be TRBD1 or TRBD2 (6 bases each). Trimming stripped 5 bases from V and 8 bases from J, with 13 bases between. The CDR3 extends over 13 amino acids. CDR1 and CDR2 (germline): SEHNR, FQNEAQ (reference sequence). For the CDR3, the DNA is TGTGCCAGCAGCCAGGGGCGGGACGATGAGCAGTTCTTC. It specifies CASSQGRDDEQFF.

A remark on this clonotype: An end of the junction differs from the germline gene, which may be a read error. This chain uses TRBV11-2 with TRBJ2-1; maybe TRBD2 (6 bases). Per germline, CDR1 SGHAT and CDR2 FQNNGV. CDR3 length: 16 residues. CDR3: CASRLGFLADYNEQFF. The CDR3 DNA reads TGTGCCAGCAGATTAGGTTTTCTGGCGGACTACAATGAGCAATTCTTC.

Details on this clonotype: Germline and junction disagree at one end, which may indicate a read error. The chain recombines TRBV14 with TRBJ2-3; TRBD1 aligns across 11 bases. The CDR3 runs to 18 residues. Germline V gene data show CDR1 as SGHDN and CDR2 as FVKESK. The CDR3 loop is CTSSQDPGQGARTDMQYF. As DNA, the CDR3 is TGTACCAGCAGCCAAGATCCCGGACAGGGGGCACGGACAGATATGCAGTATTTT.

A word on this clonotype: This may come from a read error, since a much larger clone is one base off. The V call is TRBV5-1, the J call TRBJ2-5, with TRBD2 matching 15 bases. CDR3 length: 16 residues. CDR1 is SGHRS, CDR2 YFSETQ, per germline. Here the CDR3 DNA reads TGCGACAGCAGCTTGGGACTAGCGGGAGGAGGAAAGACCCAGTACTTC. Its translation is CDSSLGLAGGGKTQYF.

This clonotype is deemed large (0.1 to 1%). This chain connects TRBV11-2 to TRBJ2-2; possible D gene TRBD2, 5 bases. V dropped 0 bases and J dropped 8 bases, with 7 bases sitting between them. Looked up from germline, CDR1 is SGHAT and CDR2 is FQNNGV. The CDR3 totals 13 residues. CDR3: CASSLDRTGELFF. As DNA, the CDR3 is TGTGCCAGCAGCTTAGATAGGACTGGGGAGCTGTTTTTT.

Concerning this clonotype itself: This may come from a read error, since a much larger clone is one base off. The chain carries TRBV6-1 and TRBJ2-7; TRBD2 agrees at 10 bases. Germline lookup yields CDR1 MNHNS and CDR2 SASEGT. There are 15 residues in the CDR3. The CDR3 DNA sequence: TGTGCCAACAGTGATTCTAGCGGGAGCTCCTACGAGCAGTACTTC. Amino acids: CANSDSSGSSYEQYF.

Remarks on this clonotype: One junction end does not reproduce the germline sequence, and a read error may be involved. The CDR3 protein is CARSLRRRDYYGYTF. CDR3 nucleotide sequence: TGTGCCAGGAGTTTACGCCGCCGAGACTACTATGGCTACACCTTC. This chain uses TRBV28 with TRBJ1-2; D is ambiguous. This CDR3 contains 15 residues. CDR1 is MDHEN and CDR2 is SYDVKM in the germline V gene.

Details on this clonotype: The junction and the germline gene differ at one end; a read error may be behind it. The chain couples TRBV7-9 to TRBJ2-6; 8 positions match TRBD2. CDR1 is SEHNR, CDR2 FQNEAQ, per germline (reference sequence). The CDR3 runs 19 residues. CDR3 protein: CASSSWTSSTLSGANVLTF. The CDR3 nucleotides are TGTGCCAGCAGCTCCTGGACTAGCAGTACCTTATCTGGAGCCAACGTCCTGACTTTC. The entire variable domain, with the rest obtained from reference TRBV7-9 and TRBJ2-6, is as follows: DTGVSQNPRHKITKRGQNVTFRCDPISEHNRLYWYRQTLGQGPEFLTYFQNEAQLEKSRLLSDRFSAERPKGSFSTLEIQRTEQGDSAMYLCASSSWTSSTLSGANVLTFGAGSRLTVL.

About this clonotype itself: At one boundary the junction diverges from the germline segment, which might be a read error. CDR3 bases: TGTGCCGGCAGCTGGACTAGCGGGATCCTTTACGAGCAGTACTTC. Translated, it gives CAGSWTSGILYEQYF. The chain couples TRBV14 to TRBJ2-7; 12 bases align to TRBD2. This CDR3 region has 15 residues. CDR1 and CDR2 (germline): SGHDN, FVKESK.

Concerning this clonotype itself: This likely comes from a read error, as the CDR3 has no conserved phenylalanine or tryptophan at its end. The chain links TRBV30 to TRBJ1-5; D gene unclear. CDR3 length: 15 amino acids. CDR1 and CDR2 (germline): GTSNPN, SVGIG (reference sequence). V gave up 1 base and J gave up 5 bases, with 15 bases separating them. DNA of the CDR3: TGTGCCTGGAGTGATTCGGCAGGAAGTTATCAGCCCCAGCATCTT. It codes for CAWSDSAGSYQPQHL.

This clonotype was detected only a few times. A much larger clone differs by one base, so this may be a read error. The chain's CDR3 is CASNSGTGIEQYF. CDR3 bases: TGCGCCAGCAACTCCGGGACAGGGATCGAGCAGTACTTC. The chain employs TRBV5-1 and TRBJ2-7, with TRBD1 identical over 9 bases. Trimming took 6 bases from V and 6 from J; bases not matched to a gene: 7. This CDR3 region has 13 residues. Germline assignment: CDR1 SGHRS and CDR2 YFSETQ.

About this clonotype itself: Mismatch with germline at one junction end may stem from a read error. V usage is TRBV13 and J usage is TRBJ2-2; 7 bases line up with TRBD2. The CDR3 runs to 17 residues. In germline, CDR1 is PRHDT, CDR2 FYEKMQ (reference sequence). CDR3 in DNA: TGTGCCAGCAGCTTGTCGAGCGGGATAGGCAGCACCGGGGAGCTGTCTTTT. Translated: CASSLSSGIGSTGELSF.

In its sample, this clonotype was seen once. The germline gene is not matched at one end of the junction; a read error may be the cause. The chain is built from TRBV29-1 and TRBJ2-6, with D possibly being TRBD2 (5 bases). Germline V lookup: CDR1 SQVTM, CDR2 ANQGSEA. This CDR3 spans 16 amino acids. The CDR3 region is CSVHLGEVSGANILTF. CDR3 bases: TGCAGCGTTCATCTGGGAGAAGTATCTGGAGCCAACATCCTGACTTTC.

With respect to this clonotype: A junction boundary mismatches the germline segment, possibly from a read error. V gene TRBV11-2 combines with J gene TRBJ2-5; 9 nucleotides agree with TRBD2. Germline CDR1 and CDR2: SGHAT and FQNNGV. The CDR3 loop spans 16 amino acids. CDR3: CAGSYPRGSGREAQYF. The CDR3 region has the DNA TGTGCCGGCAGCTACCCCCGTGGTAGCGGGAGAGAGGCCCAGTACTTC.

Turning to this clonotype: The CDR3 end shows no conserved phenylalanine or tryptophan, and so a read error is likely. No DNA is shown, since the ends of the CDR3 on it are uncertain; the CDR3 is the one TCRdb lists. This CDR3 reads CASSFLLNSPLHL. The J gene is TRBJ1-6, the V gene TRBV11-2. In germline, CDR1 is SGHAT, CDR2 FQNNGV. Inclusive of both ends, the CDR3 amounts to 13 amino acids.

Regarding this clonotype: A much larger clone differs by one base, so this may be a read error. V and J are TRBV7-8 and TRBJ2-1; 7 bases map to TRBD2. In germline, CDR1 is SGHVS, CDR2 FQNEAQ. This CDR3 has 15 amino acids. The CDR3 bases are TGTGCCATCAGCTTAGCCCGACTAGCTCTCAATGAGCAGTTCTTC. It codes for CAISLARLALNEQFF.